This TCR beta chain was sequenced in a study of vaccination and CD4 T cells after COVID-19. This clonotype was observed a handful of times. Its antigen is as yet unknown. The treatment: roughly 10-day PBMC culture with coronavirus spike peptide pools or control peptides (ViraFEST assay). On day 3 and again on day 7, fresh IL-2 medium was used to replace half the medium. Cultured CD4+ T cells had their DNA profiled by the Oncomine TCR Beta short-read assay. CD4+ T cells were cultured, and genomic DNA was extracted from them. TCRdb re-called the PCR reads through MiXCR, storing one row per CDR3 protein. This table holds approximately 11,000 distinct CDR3 sequences, about 38% found once. V dropped 5 bases and J dropped 6; count of bases not matched to a gene: 7. The CDR3 runs 14 residues. The V gene's germline CDR1 is MDHEN and CDR2 SYDVKM.

This clonotype originated in a human donor who had recovered from COVID-19. Source: CD4+ T cells from blood, cultured in vitro, taken after SARS-CoV-2 vaccination. V and J are TRBV28 and TRBJ1-1, with TRBD1 identical over 9 bases. The CDR3 sequence: CASSLGGTGPEAFF. CDR3 bases: TGTGCCAGCAGTCTCGGGGGGACAGGGCCTGAAGCTTTCTTT. Full variable domain (outside the CDR3, taken from reference TRBV28 and TRBJ1-1): DVKVTQSSRYLVKRTGEKVFLECVQDMDHENMFWYRQDPGLGLRLIYFSYDVKMKEKGDIPEGYSVSREKKERFSLILESASTNQTSMYLCASSLGGTGPEAFFGQGTRLTVV.